A single sample is the source of the 18 T cell receptor beta chains below, sequenced in a study of CD8+ T cells in alopecia areata (dated by TCRdb to the late 2010s). Receptor libraries were prepared by the immunoSEQ multiplex PCR assay. RNA was extracted from all samples and reverse transcribed into cDNA as template for TCR sequencing. Entries here come from immuneACCESS through TCRdb and include only in-frame sequences with V and J called. Some clones fail to appear in such tables; in the studies checked, an unresolved V gene covers under half of the shortfall, and the cause of the remainder is unknown. This sample is represented by 85,000 to 110,000 clones; 55% of them were singletons. Roughly 8.8% of the sample comes from the top ten. What was sequenced was CD4+ T cells sorted from blood. These receptor sequences come from a human donor in good health.

The CDR3 loop reads CASSLWSGTLLYEQYF. The CDR3 bases are TGTGCCAGCAGTTTATGGTCCGGAACCCTCCTCTACGAGCAGTACTTC. The chain uses TRBV27 and TRBJ2-7, with no clear D. Germline V gene sequence: CDR1 MNHEY, CDR2 SMNVEV (reference sequence). CDR3 length: 16 residues. The V and J ends lost 1 base and 3 bases respectively, with 16 bases between them.

This rearrangement joins TRBV29-1 to TRBJ1-2; D possibly corresponds to TRBD1 (5 bases). From germline, CDR1 is SQVTM and CDR2 ANQGSEA. Trimming cost V 2 bases and J 6 bases, with 16 bases left between them. There are 14 residues in the CDR3. CDR3 DNA: TGCAGCGTTGAACGGCCAGGGCGGAGAGATGGCTACACCTTC. It codes for CSVERPGRRDGYTF.

This clone was seen only a few times. The chain combines TRBV30 with TRBJ2-1; tentative D call: TRBD1 (6 bases). The V end lost 8 bases, the J end lost 5 bases, and 19 bases lay between the germline ends. The CDR3 consists of 14 residues. CDR1 is GTSNPN and CDR2 is SVGIG in the germline V gene (reference sequence). The CDR3 region has the DNA TGTGCCGGAAACCCGACAGGTCGGGACAATGAGCAGTTCTTC. Translated, it gives CAGNPTGRDNEQFF.

The V call is TRBV29-1, the J call TRBJ1-4; D possibly corresponds to TRBD1 (5 bases). This CDR3 comprises 13 residues. CDR1 is SQVTM and CDR2 is ANQGSEA in the germline V gene. V lost 4 bases and J 2 bases, leaving 8 bases between the germline ends. The CDR3 here is CSVAGRTNEKLFF. The DNA of the CDR3 is TGCAGCGTTGCAGGGCGCACTAATGAAAAACTGTTTTTT.

This clone occurred once. The same CDR3 arises from other DNA sequences in this sample as well. This sequence joins TRBV2 and TRBJ2-2, with a weak D call TRBD1 (5 bases). Trimming took off 4 bases at V and 8 bases at J, with 14 bases between the two ends. This CDR3 comprises 14 residues. CDR1 is SNHLY and CDR2 is FYNNEI in the germline V gene. DNA of the CDR3: TGTGCCAGCAGTGTGGGGCAGACCGCAGGGGAGCTGTTTTTT. This translates into CASSVGQTAGELFF.

This clone was seen a few times. This sequence joins TRBV29-1 and TRBJ2-7, with 7 nucleotides matching TRBD1. The CDR3 length is 13 residues. CDR1 SQVTM and CDR2 ANQGSEA come from the germline V gene. V shed 4 bases, J shed 6 bases, and the junction held 9 bases outside the gene matches. The DNA of the CDR3 is TGCAGCGTTGGACACGACAGGGTATCCGAGCAGTACTTC. Translated, it gives CSVGHDRVSEQYF.

This clone turned up a few times. This rearrangement joins TRBV9 to TRBJ2-2; D possibly corresponds to TRBD1 (6 bases). Trimming removed 0 bases from V and 0 bases from J, with 15 bases in between. CDR1 and CDR2 from the germline V gene are SGDLS and YYNGEE. The CDR3 sequence is 18 residues long. The CDR3 DNA follows: TGTGCCAGCAGCGTAGGGTTCGGACAGAGCGCGAACACCGGGGAGCTGTTTTTT. This sequence encodes CASSVGFGQSANTGELFF.

The chain recombines TRBV10-3 with TRBJ2-7; 7 positions match TRBD1. Germline CDR1 reads ENHRY; CDR2 reads SYGVKD. The V and J ends lost 6 bases and 0 bases, in that order; junction bases with no gene match: 5. The CDR3 totals 14 residues. In DNA form, the CDR3 reads TGTGCCATCAGGGACAGGTCACGCTCCTACGAGCAGTACTTC. As protein: CAIRDRSRSYEQYF.

Only a few counts were recorded for this clone. This chain connects TRBV18 to TRBJ2-2, with D possibly TRBD1 on 6 matching bases. Between the trimmed V and J ends, which lost 2 bases and 0 bases, there was a span of 7 bases. The CDR3 is 15 amino acids. Germline V gives CDR1 KGHSH, CDR2 LQKENI. In DNA form, the CDR3 reads TGTGCCAGCTCACCAGGGGGCACGAACACCGGGGAGCTGTTTTTT. Its protein product is CASSPGGTNTGELFF.

The chain combines TRBV29-1 with TRBJ1-3; tentatively, D is TRBD1 (6 bases). CDR1 is SQVTM, CDR2 ANQGSEA, per germline. The CDR3 is 14 residues long. V lost 4 bases to trimming and J lost 0 bases, with 10 bases between them. The CDR3 loop is CSVVGQFSGNTIYF. The CDR3, as DNA: TGCAGCGTTGTTGGACAGTTCTCTGGAAACACCATATATTTT.

V usage is TRBV30 and J usage is TRBJ2-3, with D possibly being TRBD1 (5 bases). Germline CDR1 GTSNPN, CDR2 SVGIG (reference sequence). The CDR3 runs 13 residues. Trimming shortened V by 5 bases and J by 4 bases, and 13 bases separated the two germline ends. CDR3: CAWGSGWSDTQYF. The DNA of the CDR3 is TGTGCCTGGGGTTCAGGGTGGTCAGATACGCAGTATTTT.

The gene calls are TRBV7-6 and TRBJ2-7, with 10 bases fitting TRBD1. The CDR3 length is 17 residues. Germline V gene sequence: CDR1 SGHVS, CDR2 FNYEAQ. The V segment lost 5 bases and the J segment 0 bases; nucleotides outside the gene matches: 10. The DNA for the CDR3 is TGTGCCAGCAGCGATTACACTGGGACAGGGGTCTCCTACGAGCAGTACTTC. It yields the protein CASSDYTGTGVSYEQYF. Filled out from reference TRBV7-6 and TRBJ2-7, the complete variable domain reads GAGVSQSPRYKVTKRGQDVALRCDPISGHVSLYWYRQALGQGPEFLTYFNYEAQQDKSGLPNDRFSAERPEGSISTLTIQRTEQRDSAMYRCASSDYTGTGVSYEQYFGPGTRLTVT.

The rearrangement joins TRBV29-1 to TRBJ1-1; D unresolved. Looked up from germline, CDR1 is SQVTM and CDR2 is ANQGSEA. V was shortened by 7 bases and J by 2 bases, with 14 bases between the two germline ends. The CDR3 has 13 amino acids. For the CDR3, the DNA is TGCAGCGCCCAAGCCCAGGTTAACACTGAAGCTTTCTTT. Its protein product is CSAQAQVNTEAFF.

The rearrangement links TRBV9 to TRBJ2-7; D remains ambiguous. Germline CDR1 and CDR2: SGDLS and YYNGEE. CDR3 size: 14 residues. V shed 0 bases and J shed 6 bases, with 13 bases lying between them. The CDR3 sequence is CASSVESAGVEQYF. In DNA form, the CDR3 reads TGTGCCAGCAGCGTAGAGAGCGCCGGAGTCGAGCAGTACTTC.

The chain joins TRBV30 to TRBJ1-6; D not resolved. The germline CDR1 and CDR2 sequences are GTSNPN and SVGIG (reference sequence). The CDR3 extends over 16 amino acids. Trimming cost V 0 bases and J 0 bases, with 9 bases left between them. CDR3 bases: TGTGCCTGGAGTGTAGCGGATAGCTCCTATAATTCACCCCTCCACTTT. Its protein product is CAWSVADSSYNSPLHF.

This clone was observed once. The chain couples TRBV29-1 to TRBJ2-7; TRBD1 aligns across 7 bases. Losses at the gene ends were 3 bases for V and 6 bases for J; bases not matched to a gene: 5. This CDR3 contains 12 residues. Germline V gene data show CDR1 as SQVTM and CDR2 as ANQGSEA. The CDR3 sequence is CSVDNAGGEQYF. CDR3 bases: TGCAGCGTTGATAATGCAGGGGGCGAGCAGTACTTC.

As DNA, the CDR3 is TGCAGCGTCCGAGAGCCGGCCTACAGCTATGGCTACACCTTC. Amino acids: CSVREPAYSYGYTF. This chain links TRBV29-1 with TRBJ1-2, with no clear D. V was cut by 6 bases and J by 4 bases, with 18 bases left in between. The CDR3 has 14 residues. CDR1 SQVTM and CDR2 ANQGSEA come from the germline V gene.

The chain uses TRBV19 and TRBJ2-5, with D hard to call. The V end lost 3 bases, the J end lost 5 bases, and 13 bases lay between the germline ends. The CDR3 runs to 14 residues. Germline V CDR1 and CDR2: LNHDA, SQIVND (reference sequence). The CDR3 DNA reads TGTGCCAGTAGTATTATCGGAAAGGGCGAGACCCAGTACTTC. It yields the protein CASSIIGKGETQYF.